These 30 T cell receptor beta chains originate from one sample sequenced in a study of T cell changes during pregnancy in multiple sclerosis. Sequencing was performed with immunoSEQ multiplex PCR; in TCRdb, only in-frame clones are kept and a portion is missing. The repertoire includes roughly 64,000 clones, 96% of them detected once, and 2% to 2.5% sits in the top ten. Sequenced material: CD8+ T cells from peripheral blood mononuclear cells, taken after pregnancy. The receptors were gathered from a female donor with multiple sclerosis, enrolled in a pregnancy study.

This chain connects TRBV5-6 to TRBJ2-7; 11 bases line up with TRBD2. The CDR3 has 15 residues. Germline V gene sequence: CDR1 SGHDT, CDR2 YYEEEE. The V and J ends lost 2 bases and 4 bases, in that order; junction bases with no gene match: 5. The CDR3 here is CASSFRLAGIYEQYF. CDR3 coding DNA: TGTGCCAGCAGCTTCCGACTAGCGGGAATATACGAGCAGTACTTC.

A single count supports this clone. The CDR3, as DNA: TGTGCCAGCAGCGTAGAGGGGGGGTTATCCTACGAGCAGTACTTC. This encodes CASSVEGGLSYEQYF. The rearrangement joins TRBV9 to TRBJ2-7; weak D call: TRBD2 (7 bases). Germline lookup yields CDR1 SGDLS and CDR2 YYNGEE. Trimming shortened V by 0 bases and J by 1 base, and 11 bases separated the two germline ends. CDR3 size: 15 residues.

V gene TRBV6-4 combines with J gene TRBJ2-6; 8 bases are a match to TRBD1. This CDR3 has 16 amino acids. Trimming at V came to 4 bases and at J to 2 bases, leaving 4 bases not matched to a gene. Germline loops: CDR1 MRHNA, CDR2 SNTAGT. CDR3 loop: CASSVTGGTGANVLTF. The CDR3 nucleotides are TGTGCCAGCAGTGTAACAGGGGGAACTGGGGCCAACGTCCTGACTTTC.

CDR3 amino acids: CASSSTGTGREAFF. The DNA of the CDR3 is TGTGCCAGCAGTTCTACCGGGACAGGGCGAGAAGCTTTCTTT. The rearrangement joins TRBV28 to TRBJ1-1; the match to TRBD1 covers 9 bases. V lost 4 bases, J lost 8 bases, and 8 bases stayed unmatched. Germline V gene sequence: CDR1 MDHEN, CDR2 SYDVKM. There are 14 residues in the CDR3.

This chain uses TRBV21-1 with TRBJ1-5; TRBD1, the table's D call, lacks a check against the DNA. TRBV21-1 is described as a pseudogene. The CDR3 contains 16 residues. The CDR3 DNA sequence: TGTGCCAGCACCAAAATGGGTCCAGCAGGGTACCAGCCCCAGCATTTT. This translates into CASTKMGPAGYQPQHF.

The rearrangement joins TRBV7-8 to TRBJ2-5; 14 nucleotides match TRBD2. The ends lost 5 bases at V and 3 bases at J; junction bases unmatched: 8. The length of the CDR3 is 17 residues. CDR1 is SGHVS and CDR2 is FQNEAQ in the germline V gene. DNA of the CDR3: TGTGCCAGCAGCATCGGGACTAGCGGGAGCTGGGAAGAGACCCAGTACTTC. Amino acid sequence: CASSIGTSGSWEETQYF.

The chain couples TRBV11-1 to TRBJ2-1, with 8 bases lining up with TRBD1. Germline V gene sequence: CDR1 SGHAT, CDR2 FQDESV (reference sequence). The CDR3 spans 15 residues. V trimming: 1 base; J trimming: 4 bases; junction bases outside the gene matches: 3. CDR3 amino acids: CASSLGTGPYNEQFF. CDR3 coding DNA: TGTGCCAGCAGCTTAGGGACAGGGCCATACAATGAGCAGTTCTTC.

V usage is TRBV28 and J usage is TRBJ2-7; TRBD2 is a possible D gene (6 bases). CDR3 length equals 15 residues. Per the germline V gene, CDR1 is MDHEN and CDR2 is SYDVKM. Trimming stripped 6 bases from V and 2 bases from J, with 17 bases between. CDR3 sequence (DNA): TGTGCCAGCAGACCTCCGGGACTGATGACCTACGAGCAGTACTTC. Translating gives CASRPPGLMTYEQYF.

The chain uses TRBV19 and TRBJ1-5, with D possibly matching TRBD1 (5 bases). CDR1 is LNHDA and CDR2 is SQIVND in the germline V gene (reference sequence). V was shortened by 3 bases and J by 5 bases, with 11 bases between the two germline ends. The CDR3 extends over 14 amino acids. CDR3 sequence: CASSMGTPYQPQHF. The CDR3 DNA follows: TGTGCCAGTAGTATGGGGACTCCCTATCAGCCCCAGCATTTT.

The V call is TRBV28, the J call TRBJ2-7, with 11 bases aligning to TRBD2. Looked up from germline, CDR1 is MDHEN and CDR2 is SYDVKM. The V gene end was trimmed by 3 bases and the J gene end by 2 bases; junction bases not matched to a gene: 6. The CDR3 loop spans 16 amino acids. This CDR3 is CASSLVGLAEPYEQYF. The CDR3 DNA follows: TGTGCCAGCAGTTTGGTGGGACTAGCGGAGCCCTACGAGCAGTACTTC.

This chain links TRBV4-1 with TRBJ2-2; weak D call: TRBD1 (6 bases). Germline lookup yields CDR1 MGHRA and CDR2 YSYEKL. V lost 6 bases and J lost 4, with 6 bases in between. The CDR3 has 12 amino acids. CDR3 DNA: TGCGCCAGCAGAGGGGGCACCGGGGAGCTGTTTTTT. Protein sequence: CASRGGTGELFF.

The genes are TRBV5-1 and TRBJ2-7, with TRBD2 matching over 10 bases. The ends lost 0 bases at V and 3 bases at J; junction bases unmatched: 3. The germline gives CDR1 SGHRS, CDR2 YFSETQ. The CDR3 consists of 15 residues. CDR3 nucleotides: TGCGCCAGCAGCTTGGAGGCTAGCGGGAGCTACGAGCAGTACTTC. Translating gives CASSLEASGSYEQYF.

The chain joins TRBV6-7 to TRBJ2-4, with D possibly matching TRBD1 (7 bases). TRBV6-7 is filed as an ORF, its function uncertain. Trimming took 5 bases from V and 7 from J, leaving 27 bases between them. The CDR3 has 18 residues. CDR3 nucleotide sequence: TGTGCCAGCAGTCATTTTGGAACCGGCGGGACAGTGGGCAACATTCAGTACTTC. It codes for CASSHFGTGGTVGNIQYF.

This chain links TRBV7-6 with TRBJ2-1, with D possibly being TRBD2 (5 bases). Germline assignment: CDR1 SGHVS and CDR2 FNYEAQ. The CDR3 extends over 15 amino acids. Trimming stripped 5 bases from V and 0 bases from J, with 11 bases between. This chain's CDR3 is CASSHLLGSYNEQFF. The CDR3 DNA reads as TGTGCCAGCAGCCACCTACTAGGCTCCTACAATGAGCAGTTCTTC. Supplemented by reference TRBV7-6 and TRBJ2-1, the full variable domain reads GAGVSQSPRYKVTKRGQDVALRCDPISGHVSLYWYRQALGQGPEFLTYFNYEAQQDKSGLPNDRFSAERPEGSISTLTIQRTEQRDSAMYRCASSHLLGSYNEQFFGPGTRLTVL.

The chain links TRBV28 to TRBJ2-7; 13 bases fit TRBD2. Germline CDR1 MDHEN, CDR2 SYDVKM. Trimming took 3 bases from V and 2 from J; bases not matched to a gene: 16. The CDR3 consists of 20 residues. The CDR3 loop reads CASSLGGLLAGGEDPYEQYF. In DNA, the CDR3 is TGTGCCAGCAGTTTGGGGGGGTTACTAGCGGGAGGGGAGGACCCCTACGAGCAGTACTTC. The full variable domain, rest sourced from reference TRBV28 and TRBJ2-7, is DVKVTQSSRYLVKRTGEKVFLECVQDMDHENMFWYRQDPGLGLRLIYFSYDVKMKEKGDIPEGYSVSREKKERFSLILESASTNQTSMYLCASSLGGLLAGGEDPYEQYFGPGTRLTVT.

The chain carries TRBV14 and TRBJ2-1, with D possibly TRBD2 on 5 matching bases. CDR1 and CDR2 (germline): SGHDN, FVKESK. Trimming pared 5 bases from V and 9 bases from J, leaving 20 bases between. This CDR3 has 15 residues. This chain's CDR3 is CASSGGWFGAVEQFF. Written as DNA, the CDR3 is TGTGCCAGCAGCGGAGGATGGTTTGGTGCCGTTGAGCAGTTCTTC.

This chain connects TRBV7-9 to TRBJ1-4; 8 bases match TRBD1. V shed 6 bases and J 8 bases; nucleotides not matched to a gene: 11. The CDR3 is 15 amino acids. Germline V gene sequence: CDR1 SEHNR, CDR2 FQNEAQ (reference sequence). The CDR3 sequence is CASSPGVTGDEKLFF. The CDR3 bases are TGTGCCAGCAGTCCAGGGGTGACAGGGGACGAAAAACTGTTTTTT. The complete variable domain, with remaining parts taken from reference TRBV7-9 and TRBJ1-4, reads DTGVSQNPRHKITKRGQNVTFRCDPISEHNRLYWYRQTLGQGPEFLTYFQNEAQLEKSRLLSDRFSAERPKGSFSTLEIQRTEQGDSAMYLCASSPGVTGDEKLFFGSGTQLSVL.

This chain uses TRBV30 with TRBJ1-2; D is undetermined. The ends were cut back, 3 bases at V and 1 base at J, with 6 bases in the middle. CDR3 size: 12 residues. Germline CDR1 reads GTSNPN; CDR2 reads SVGIG (reference sequence). This CDR3 is CAWRGDNYGYTF. Here the CDR3 DNA reads TGTGCCTGGAGGGGCGATAACTATGGCTACACCTTC.

The chain carries TRBV5-6 and TRBJ2-1; 9 nucleotides agree with TRBD2. The V segment lost 0 bases and the J segment 10 bases; nucleotides outside the gene matches: 14. Germline assignment: CDR1 SGHDT and CDR2 YYEEEE. CDR3 length equals 17 residues. The CDR3 region has the DNA TGTGCCAGCAGCTTGGGACTAGCGGCCACTCCTGATGGGGAGCAGTTCTTC. Translated: CASSLGLAATPDGEQFF.

This chain uses TRBV27 with TRBJ2-7; 8 bases align to TRBD1. V shed 5 bases, J shed 3 bases, and the junction held 18 bases outside the gene matches. The germline V gene has CDR1 MNHEY and CDR2 SMNVEV (reference sequence). This CDR3 has 18 residues. The CDR3 is CASSQFQMFGQGDYEQYF. Here the CDR3 DNA reads TGTGCCAGCAGTCAATTTCAGATGTTCGGACAGGGTGACTACGAGCAGTACTTC.

The gene calls are TRBV28 and TRBJ2-1; D gene ambiguous. The CDR3 extends over 16 amino acids. V was cut by 10 bases and J by 2 bases, with 21 bases left in between. CDR1 and CDR2 (germline): MDHEN, SYDVKM. Written as DNA, the CDR3 is TGTGCCACCCACCGCGGTACGGCAGCCCCCTACAATGAGCAGTTCTTC. The encoded protein is CATHRGTAAPYNEQFF.

The sample holds one count of this clone. This chain uses TRBV28 with TRBJ2-4; 7 bases agree with TRBD1. After removal of 6 bases from V and 3 bases from J, the junction contained 8 bases not matched to a gene. CDR3 size: 15 residues. Germline values: CDR1 MDHEN, CDR2 SYDVKM. DNA for the CDR3: TGTGCCAGCAGAGAAGGGACAGCAAACAAAAACATTCAGTACTTC. The encoded protein is CASREGTANKNIQYF.

The rearrangement links TRBV7-2 to TRBJ2-7, with 7 bases identical to TRBD2. CDR1 is SGHTA, CDR2 FQGNSA, per germline. The CDR3 has 14 amino acids. V lost 5 bases, J lost 3 bases, and 7 bases stayed unmatched. CDR3 in DNA: TGTGCCAGCAGCCCAGAGAGGGACTACTACGAGCAGTACTTC. Amino acids: CASSPERDYYEQYF.

In this sample, this clone turned up a few times. This chain uses TRBV27 with TRBJ1-4; D unclear. The CDR3 loop spans 13 amino acids. Germline V gene lookup returns CDR1 MNHEY and CDR2 SMNVEV (reference sequence). Between the trimmed V and J ends, which lost 6 bases and 4 bases, there was a span of 9 bases. This CDR3 is CASSSDFNEKLFF. Here the CDR3 DNA reads TGTGCCAGCAGCTCCGACTTTAATGAAAAACTGTTTTTT.

The J gene is TRBJ1-3, the V gene TRBV11-3; D may be TRBD1 (6 bases). The CDR3 consists of 14 residues. Trimming stripped 5 bases from V and 4 bases from J, with 12 bases between. CDR1 is SGHNT and CDR2 is YENEEA in the germline V gene. The CDR3 nucleotides are TGTGCCAGCAGCCTTCCGGGACAAGGAAACACCATATATTTT. Translated: CASSLPGQGNTIYF.

This chain links TRBV5-4 with TRBJ2-1; weak D call: TRBD2 (6 bases). This CDR3 spans 14 amino acids. The germline CDR1 and CDR2 sequences are SGHNT and YYREEE (reference sequence). V was pared by 0 bases and J by 8 bases, with 12 bases between. The CDR3 nucleotides read TGTGCCAGCAGCTTGGGACTAGGGGTAGATGAGCAGTTCTTC. Its translation is CASSLGLGVDEQFF.

The CDR3 DNA reads as TGTGCCAGCAGTTATCTCGCAGGGCCGGGCACTGAAGCTTTCTTT. Encoded protein: CASSYLAGPGTEAFF. The chain uses TRBV6-6 and TRBJ1-1, with D perhaps matching TRBD1 (5 bases). With 3 bases removed from V and 4 bases from J, the gap between germline ends came to 15 bases. The CDR3 consists of 15 residues. Germline V CDR1 and CDR2: MNHNY, SVGAGI (reference sequence).

The chain combines TRBV4-1 with TRBJ1-4; 10 positions match TRBD1. Germline V gives CDR1 MGHRA, CDR2 YSYEKL. Trimming at V came to 6 bases and at J to 11 bases, leaving 9 bases not matched to a gene. The CDR3 has 14 residues. The CDR3 bases are TGCGCCAGCAGTACAATGACAGGGGGCGGCAAACTGTTTTTT. Encoded protein: CASSTMTGGGKLFF.

The chain has TRBV29-1 and TRBJ2-3, with D possibly matching TRBD1 (6 bases). There are 12 residues in the CDR3. CDR1 is SQVTM, CDR2 ANQGSEA, per germline. V shed 8 bases and J shed 1 base, with 10 bases lying between them. DNA of the CDR3: TGCAGCTTGCCAGGGGGCACAGATACGCAGTATTTT. Protein: CSLPGGTDTQYF.

The chain has TRBV14 and TRBJ1-2; 9 bases line up with TRBD1. Per the germline V gene, CDR1 is SGHDN and CDR2 is FVKESK. With V trimmed by 1 base and J by 3 bases, 15 bases remained unmatched. The CDR3 covers 19 residues. The CDR3 region has the DNA TGTGCCAGCAGCCAAGTTGCCCCCGCAATGACAGGGGGACACTATGGCTACACCTTC. This translates into CASSQVAPAMTGGHYGYTF.